This TCR beta chain was documented in a study of Ad26.COV2.S vaccination and SARS-CoV-2 variants (dated by TCRdb to about 2021). The study in broad terms: Vaccine-arm donors were drawn from COV1001, a multicentre, randomized, double-blind, placebo-controlled phase I-IIa trial of Ad26.COV2.S in healthy adults. Throughout the experiments and outcome assessment, investigators stayed blinded to trial group allocation. A total of around 32 samples were included in the TCR-sequenced set, comprising 19 Ad26.COV2.S vaccine recipients, 5 placebo recipients and 8 SARS-CoV-2 convalescent individuals. The specificity and breadth of SARS-CoV-2-reactive T cell receptors after Ad26.COV2.S vaccination were assessed by TCRbeta repertoire sequencing. Participants in the trial were split at random into five groups of five each, receiving low-dose or high-dose Ad26.COV2.S once or twice, or else placebo on both occasions. Dosing of Ad26.COV2.S was intramuscular, at either 5x10^10 or 1x10^11 viral particles, delivered as one shot or as two shots spaced 56 days apart. What the study reported, not specific to this receptor: Compared with placebo recipients, Ad26.COV2.S recipients showed higher spike-specific TCR breadth (P = 0.0014). Substantial breadth of spike-specific CD8+ and CD4+ T cell responses was reported after vaccination. According to the authors, total T cell responses may have been underestimated by the TCR breadth and depth analyses. Vaccine and placebo recipients had comparable non-spike TCR breadth, which fits with the vaccine containing only spike. The study was not powered for comparison of responses between vaccine doses or regimens.

A word on this clone: The antigen this receptor binds is unknown. Base qualities are not recorded, but no much larger clone differs from it by a single base.

TCRbeta CDR3 regions were sequenced with the immunoSEQ Assay. After extraction, genomic DNA underwent amplification by bias-controlled multiplex PCR, followed by high-throughput sequencing. In the paper's pipeline: To quantify the absolute abundance of every unique TCRbeta CDR3 region, sequences were collapsed and filtered. T cell fraction was estimated by normalizing TCRbeta template counts to usable DNA, which was measured by amplifying reference genes present in all nucleated cells. Repertoire TCRs were annotated as SARS-CoV-2-specific when V gene, CDR3 amino acid sequence and J gene were exactly matched to a known reactive TCR set. The reference SARS-CoV-2 TCR set came from MIRA and was filtered for enrichment in COVID-19-positive ImmuneCODE repertoires, removing public or cross-reactive TCRs. Using the MIRA antigens, annotated TCRs were further analysed by specific ORF or by position within an ORF. Breadth was defined as annotated unique rearrangements over total unique productive rearrangements; depth was the summed frequency of those rearrangements. Two-sided Wilcoxon rank-sum tests were applied when comparing TCR breadth between groups. TCRdb's version of the immuneACCESS table is confined to in-frame rearrangements and falls short of the full clone set. An unresolved V gene accounts for under half of the shortfall where checked; the remainder is of unknown origin. D and trimming were read from the DNA, whereas the V and J calls and clone size are those reported in that table. In all, the sample holds a few hundred thousand clones, and 80% to 90% of those were seen once. The ten biggest clones cover nearly 7.5% of the sample.

The treatment or condition label of this sample denotes: around 19 received Ad26.COV2.S at low or high dose, single or two shots; five or six received placebo; per-sample allocation not given. For vaccine and placebo recipients, repertoires were sequenced using samples collected on day 63 after the first injection. Cohort 1b enrolled some 25 adults aged 18-55 years at a single site in Boston, USA, between 29 July and 7 August 2020. Ad26.COV2.S was a replication-incompetent adenovirus type 26 vector that expressed a prefusion-stabilized SARS-CoV-2 spike protein derived from the original Wuhan strain. Relative to germline, V is 2 bases shorter and J is 4 bases shorter, with 9 bases between their ends. The CDR3, cysteine through phenylalanine, is 13 amino acids long. Only the CDR3 region is kept as DNA, spanning 39 bases read in frame from base 1. CDR1 SGHDN and CDR2 FVKESK were looked up in the germline V gene.

The sequence joins TRBV14 to TRBJ2-7; tentative D gene TRBD1, with 5 bases matching. This TCR derives from a person aged 18-60 years who received the Ad26.COV2.S COVID-19 vaccine or a placebo. The material was peripheral blood, obtained in a trial of Ad26.COV2.S vaccine versus placebo. The nucleotide sequence is given as TGTGCCAGCAGCCAAATACAGGTTTACGAGCAGTACTTC. The resulting protein is CASSQIQVYEQYF.